Presented here are 27 T cell receptor beta chains from one specimen sequenced in a study of cytomegalovirus exposure and HLA in healthy donors. The PCR employed 60 Vbeta primers together with 13 Jbeta primers. The assay was immunoSEQ multiplex PCR, and TCRdb's table has in-frame clones only and misses some. The profile shows about 170,000 clones, around four fifths of them singletons. The specimen sequenced was PBMCs. The receptors stem from a woman between 18 and 29 years old in good health and CMV-seronegative.

The V and J genes are TRBV7-2 and TRBJ2-1; 9 nucleotides line up with TRBD2. Germline CDR1 reads SGHTA; CDR2 reads FQGNSA. Unmatched junction bases numbered 6, after V lost 1 base and J lost 5 bases. This CDR3 is 16 amino acids long. The CDR3 nucleotides read TGTGCCAGCAGCTTAGGGAAACTAGCGGGCAACAATGAGCAGTTCTTC. Its translation is CASSLGKLAGNNEQFF.

This clone came up once. CDR3 sequence reads: CASSSQAGELFF. Written as DNA, the CDR3 is TGTGCCAGCAGCTCCCAGGCCGGGGAGCTGTTTTTT. This sequence joins TRBV13 and TRBJ2-2, with unresolved D. The CDR3 sequence is 12 residues long. V lost 4 bases, J lost 6 bases, and 6 bases lay in between. The germline CDR1 and CDR2 sequences are PRHDT and FYEKMQ (reference sequence).

This rearrangement joins TRBV7-9 to TRBJ2-2; 7 bases agree with TRBD1. The germline V gene has CDR1 SEHNR and CDR2 FQNEAQ (reference sequence). CDR3 size: 16 residues. The ends lost 4 bases at V and 3 bases at J; junction bases unmatched: 8. The CDR3 region has the DNA TGTGCCAGCAGCTCTCCGCCAGGGGGTGACACCGGGGAGCTGTTTTTT. This translates into CASSSPPGGDTGELFF. The whole variable domain, filled in from reference TRBV7-9 and TRBJ2-2, reads DTGVSQNPRHKITKRGQNVTFRCDPISEHNRLYWYRQTLGQGPEFLTYFQNEAQLEKSRLLSDRFSAERPKGSFSTLEIQRTEQGDSAMYLCASSSPPGGDTGELFFGEGSRLTVL.

The chain is built from TRBV5-1 and TRBJ2-5; D gene unclear. The V and J ends lost 2 bases and 0 bases respectively, with 23 bases between them. Per the germline V gene, CDR1 is SGHRS and CDR2 is YFSETQ. CDR3 length: 19 amino acids. For the CDR3, the DNA is TGCGCCAGCAGCTTCCCTCCCCCTTTGGGCTTACGGTACCAAGAGACCCAGTACTTC. The encoded protein is CASSFPPPLGLRYQETQYF. The whole variable domain, remainder taken from reference TRBV5-1 and TRBJ2-5, is KAGVTQTPRYLIKTRGQQVTLSCSPISGHRSVSWYQQTPGQGLQFLFEYFSETQRNKGNFPGRFSGRQFSNSRSEMNVSTLELGDSALYLCASSFPPPLGLRYQETQYFGPGTRLLVL.

The V and J genes are TRBV5-1 and TRBJ2-3; 10 nucleotides agree with TRBD2. V lost 4 bases, J lost 4 bases, and 21 bases stayed unmatched. Germline lookup yields CDR1 SGHRS and CDR2 YFSETQ. The CDR3 extends over 20 amino acids. The CDR3 DNA reads as TGCGCCAGCAGCCCAACCGGGGGGAGCGGGAGGGCCAGGGCACCAGATACGCAGTATTTT. Translated, it gives CASSPTGGSGRARAPDTQYF. Using reference TRBV5-1 and TRBJ2-3 for the parts outside the CDR3, the full variable domain is KAGVTQTPRYLIKTRGQQVTLSCSPISGHRSVSWYQQTPGQGLQFLFEYFSETQRNKGNFPGRFSGRQFSNSRSEMNVSTLELGDSALYLCASSPTGGSGRARAPDTQYFGPGTRLTVL.

The chain joins TRBV5-1 to TRBJ1-4; D unclear. The length of the CDR3 is 14 residues. In germline, CDR1 is SGHRS, CDR2 YFSETQ. V was pared by 5 bases and J by 7 bases, with 15 bases between. CDR3 in amino acids: CASRRGAFGEKLFF. The CDR3 region has the DNA TGCGCCAGCAGGCGAGGCGCGTTCGGTGAAAAACTGTTTTTT.

The chain links TRBV10-3 to TRBJ2-7, with 7 positions matching TRBD1. V shed 6 bases, J shed 0 bases, and the junction held 11 bases outside the gene matches. CDR1 ENHRY and CDR2 SYGVKD come from the germline V gene. The CDR3 has 16 residues. The CDR3 protein is CAISETGKGNSYEQYF. CDR3 nucleotide sequence: TGTGCCATCAGCGAGACAGGGAAGGGGAACTCCTACGAGCAGTACTTC.

The sample holds one count of this clone. The V call is TRBV7-3, the J call TRBJ2-2; a possible D gene is TRBD2 (6 bases). This CDR3 contains 15 residues. V lost 5 bases and J lost 0, with 10 bases in between. Looked up from germline, CDR1 is SGHTA and CDR2 is FQGTGA. Here the CDR3 reads CASSRSGSNTGELFF. CDR3 nucleotide sequence: TGTGCCAGCAGCCGCAGCGGGTCGAACACCGGGGAGCTGTTTTTT.

The chain recombines TRBV6-5 with TRBJ1-5; possible D gene TRBD1, 6 bases. The CDR3 loop spans 16 amino acids. V was trimmed by 4 bases and J by 0 bases, leaving 13 bases between them. Germline assignment: CDR1 MNHEY and CDR2 SVGAGI. CDR3 in amino acids: CASSSPGGYSNQPQHF. CDR3 nucleotides: TGTGCCAGCAGTTCCCCGGGGGGCTATAGCAATCAGCCCCAGCATTTT.

CDR3 bases: TGCGCCAGCAGCTTGATGGCAGGGATGTACACCGGGGAGCTGTTTTTT. Translating it yields CASSLMAGMYTGELFF. This chain joins TRBV5-1 and TRBJ2-2; D might be TRBD1 (5 bases). The CDR3 sequence is 16 residues long. Germline V CDR1 and CDR2: SGHRS, YFSETQ. V lost 1 base and J lost 3, with 13 bases in between.

The genes are TRBV12-5 and TRBJ1-1; no clear D. Germline CDR1 and CDR2: LGHNT and FRNRAP. The CDR3 has 13 amino acids. V lost 1 base, J lost 6 bases, and 9 bases lay in between. In DNA form, the CDR3 reads TGTGCTAGTGGTTTGGCGCGAGGCGCTGAAGCTTTCTTT. It is translated as CASGLARGAEAFF. The complete variable domain, with remaining parts taken from reference TRBV12-5 and TRBJ1-1, reads DARVTQTPRHKVTEMGQEVTMRCQPILGHNTVFWYRQTMMQGLELLAYFRNRAPLDDSGMPKDRFSAEMPDATLATLKIQPSEPRDSAVYFCASGLARGAEAFFGQGTRLTVV.

V and J are TRBV7-9 and TRBJ2-2, with a tentative D call TRBD1 (5 bases). Trimming took off 4 bases at V and 4 bases at J, with 13 bases between the two ends. Germline-derived CDR1 and CDR2 are SEHNR and FQNEAQ (reference sequence). This CDR3 comprises 15 residues. The CDR3 reads CASSSDIVGTGELFF. The DNA of the CDR3 is TGTGCCAGCAGCTCGGACATAGTGGGCACCGGGGAGCTGTTTTTT.

The chain recombines TRBV2 with TRBJ1-6, with TRBD1 as a possible D gene (6 bases). Per the germline V gene, CDR1 is SNHLY and CDR2 is FYNNEI. V was pared by 6 bases and J by 9 bases, with 15 bases between. The CDR3 is 14 amino acids. CDR3 coding DNA: TGTGCCAGCAGGACGGACAGAGGACCTTCACCCCTCCACTTT. This codes for CASRTDRGPSPLHF.

This clone came up a few times. The chain uses TRBV7-6 and TRBJ2-2; 10 nucleotides agree with TRBD2. CDR1 and CDR2 from the germline V gene are SGHVS and FNYEAQ. The CDR3 length is 19 residues. With V trimmed by 5 bases and J by 2 bases, 14 bases remained unmatched. The DNA for the CDR3 is TGTGCCAGCAGCGATCGAAACCCGGGACTAGCGCTTAACACCGGGGAGCTGTTTTTT. Translated: CASSDRNPGLALNTGELFF.

This clone appeared a single time. The rearrangement uses TRBV18 and TRBJ2-1; the D gene is possibly TRBD1 (6 bases). The CDR3 has 15 amino acids. Germline-derived CDR1 and CDR2 are KGHSH and LQKENI. The germline V and J ends were trimmed by 3 bases and 2 bases, with 11 bases remaining between them. Written as DNA, the CDR3 is TGTGCCAGCTCACCCTGGACAGTACCCTACAATGAGCAGTTCTTC. It specifies CASSPWTVPYNEQFF. The full variable domain, its missing parts supplied by reference TRBV18 and TRBJ2-1, is NAGVMQNPRHLVRRRGQEARLRCSPMKGHSHVYWYRQLPEEGLKFMVYLQKENIIDESGMPKERFSAEFPKEGPSILRIQQVVRGDSAAYFCASSPWTVPYNEQFFGPGTRLTVL.

This clone was counted only a few times. This sequence joins TRBV5-1 and TRBJ1-1, with a tentative D call TRBD1 (6 bases). Between the trimmed V and J ends, which lost 3 bases and 0 bases, there was a span of 15 bases. Germline lookup yields CDR1 SGHRS and CDR2 YFSETQ. CDR3 length equals 16 residues. The DNA for the CDR3 is TGCGCCAGCAGCTCTTCAACCGGGACATTGAACACTGAAGCTTTCTTT. Its protein is CASSSSTGTLNTEAFF.

This chain connects TRBV5-6 to TRBJ2-1, with 7 nucleotides matching TRBD2. The germline CDR1 and CDR2 sequences are SGHDT and YYEEEE. The CDR3 is 17 amino acids. V was clipped by 0 bases and J by 0 bases; unmatched bases: 6. The DNA of the CDR3 is TGTGCCAGCAGCTTGGAAGAGCGGGGAAGCTCCTACAATGAGCAGTTCTTC. This gives the protein CASSLEERGSSYNEQFF.

The chain links TRBV5-6 to TRBJ2-1, with 10 bases matching TRBD1. Germline V gene sequence: CDR1 SGHDT, CDR2 YYEEEE. The CDR3 sequence is 15 residues long. The V segment lost 5 bases and the J segment 5 bases; nucleotides outside the gene matches: 7. The CDR3 is CASSWGGTGDNEQFF. DNA for the CDR3: TGTGCCAGCAGTTGGGGAGGGACAGGGGACAATGAGCAGTTCTTC.

This sequence joins TRBV28 and TRBJ1-1; tentatively, D is TRBD1 (5 bases). The CDR3 contains 14 residues. The V end was cut by 2 bases, the J end by 6 bases, with 13 bases between. Germline V lookup: CDR1 MDHEN, CDR2 SYDVKM. The CDR3 DNA follows: TGTGCCAGCAGTTTACGTCAGGGTGCGGCTGAAGCTTTCTTT. Amino acids: CASSLRQGAAEAFF.

The chain employs TRBV7-9 and TRBJ1-2; D is unclear. V was shortened by 7 bases and J by 8 bases, with 17 bases between the two germline ends. The CDR3 consists of 13 residues. Germline CDR1 SEHNR, CDR2 FQNEAQ (reference sequence). The CDR3 region is CASTFGERRGYTF. CDR3 coding DNA: TGTGCCAGCACCTTCGGGGAAAGGAGGGGCTACACCTTC. Filled out from reference TRBV7-9 and TRBJ1-2, the complete variable domain reads DTGVSQNPRHKITKRGQNVTFRCDPISEHNRLYWYRQTLGQGPEFLTYFQNEAQLEKSRLLSDRFSAERPKGSFSTLEIQRTEQGDSAMYLCASTFGERRGYTFGSGTRLTVV.

V gene TRBV27 combines with J gene TRBJ2-7; tentative D call: TRBD2 (5 bases). Germline-derived CDR1 and CDR2 are MNHEY and SMNVEV (reference sequence). Trimming removed 0 bases at V and 6 bases at J, with 9 bases between. The CDR3 length is 13 residues. Here the CDR3 reads CASSLSAGSEQYF. The CDR3 region has the DNA TGTGCCAGCAGTTTATCTGCTGGGAGCGAGCAGTACTTC.

The J gene is TRBJ2-7, the V gene TRBV19, with TRBD2 identical over 7 bases. CDR3 length: 13 residues. Germline V gene sequence: CDR1 LNHDA, CDR2 SQIVND (reference sequence). V shed 5 bases and J 0 bases; nucleotides not matched to a gene: 1. The CDR3 DNA follows: TGTGCCAGTAGTCTAGCGGTCTCCTACGAGCAGTACTTC. Protein product: CASSLAVSYEQYF.

This sequence joins TRBV6-5 and TRBJ2-7, with D possibly being TRBD1 (5 bases). The CDR3 contains 15 residues. V was pared by 2 bases and J by 2 bases, with 13 bases between. CDR1 is MNHEY and CDR2 is SVGAGI in the germline V gene. The CDR3 loop is CASSYAAGSAYEQYF. CDR3 in DNA: TGTGCCAGCAGTTACGCAGCAGGGTCGGCCTACGAGCAGTACTTC.

The chain links TRBV11-2 to TRBJ2-6; 7 bases are a match to TRBD1. From germline, CDR1 is SGHAT and CDR2 FQNNGV. The CDR3 spans 16 residues. V trimming: 5 bases; J trimming: 1 base; junction bases outside the gene matches: 5. CDR3 in amino acids: CASSTRQGSGANVLTF. Here the CDR3 DNA reads TGTGCCAGCAGCACCCGACAGGGATCTGGGGCCAACGTCCTGACTTTC. The full variable domain, its missing parts supplied by reference TRBV11-2 and TRBJ2-6, is EAGVAQSPRYKIIEKRQSVAFWCNPISGHATLYWYQQILGQGPKLLIQFQNNGVVDDSQLPKDRFSAERLKGVDSTLKIQPAKLEDSAVYLCASSTRQGSGANVLTFGAGSRLTVL.

About this clone: This sample also contains other DNA sequences that code for the same CDR3. V and J are TRBV7-9 and TRBJ1-1; 7 bases are shared with TRBD1. The CDR3 contains 14 residues. J gave up 2 bases and V 1 base, and 1 base lay outside the gene matches. Germline values: CDR1 SEHNR, CDR2 FQNEAQ (reference sequence). CDR3 in amino acids: CASSLGTGNTEAFF. The CDR3 bases are TGTGCCAGCAGCTTAGGGACAGGCAACACTGAAGCTTTCTTT.

This chain links TRBV18 with TRBJ2-2, with TRBD1 as a possible D gene (6 bases). The CDR3 has 18 residues. V lost 3 bases and J 0 bases, leaving 17 bases between the germline ends. Looked up from germline, CDR1 is KGHSH and CDR2 is LQKENI. CDR3 DNA: TGTGCCAGCTCACCCGGACAGTTGGATACCGCGAACACCGGGGAGCTGTTTTTT. Translation gives CASSPGQLDTANTGELFF.

This clone was picked up one time. The rearrangement joins TRBV5-1 to TRBJ2-5, with a possible D match to TRBD1 (6 bases). This CDR3 has 15 amino acids. Germline assignment: CDR1 SGHRS and CDR2 YFSETQ. Trimming took off 0 bases at V and 4 bases at J, with 13 bases between the two ends. The DNA of the CDR3 is TGCGCCAGCAGCTTGGGAAGGGTAGGGGGAGAGACCCAGTACTTC. Amino acids: CASSLGRVGGETQYF. The full variable domain, its missing parts supplied by reference TRBV5-1 and TRBJ2-5, is KAGVTQTPRYLIKTRGQQVTLSCSPISGHRSVSWYQQTPGQGLQFLFEYFSETQRNKGNFPGRFSGRQFSNSRSEMNVSTLELGDSALYLCASSLGRVGGETQYFGPGTRLLVL.